The T cell receptor (beta chain) described here comes from a study of response to subunit inactivated influenza vaccine (dated by TCRdb to 2016 to 2019). Turning to the overall study: Deep quantitative profiling of the T cell receptor repertoire was used in the study to follow responses to a trivalent subunit inactivated influenza vaccine.

This clonotype came up a few times. Its antigen is unknown. No much larger clonotype is one base removed from it; base qualities were not supplied. Trimming removed 7 bases from V and 6 bases from J; the gene matches leave 15 bases unexplained. Via the germline V gene, CDR1 is KGHDR and CDR2 SFDVKD. Measured from the cysteine to the phenylalanine, the CDR3 is 17 residues long. The sequence is cut down to CDR3 DNA, 51 bases in frame from base 1. Receptor libraries were prepared by RT-PCR. The instrument was an Illumina HiSeq 2500. The public sequencing data were trimmed at Q25 with fastp and processed into clonotypes with MiXCR by TCRdb, which kept only in-frame beta chains. Rows matching on CDR3 protein sequence are summarized as one entry with the most common DNA and genes. Counted in this sample were 500,000 to 600,000 distinct CDR3 sequences; 12% to 15% of them appeared once. In total, the top ten clones hold 11% of the sample.

Results the study describes overall, beyond this receptor: According to the authors, only a limited number of new T cells may be recruited by each seasonal influenza vaccination.

The specimen was PBMCs from blood, collected roughly 12 days after vaccination. The sequence derives from a man aged 50-59 years who received an inactivated influenza vaccine. Donor details come from another sample of the same person, matched by shared clones. The chain couples TRBV24-1 to TRBJ2-1; 9 central nucleotides agree with TRBD2. The nucleotides are TGTGCCACCAGCCGGAAAAGGGGCGGGAGGGCCACCAATGAGCAGTTCTTC. Translated, this gives CATSRKRGGRATNEQFF.